The 31 T cell receptor beta chains listed next were all sequenced from one sample in a study of cytomegalovirus exposure and HLA in healthy donors. Primers: 60 Vbeta forward and 13 Jbeta reverse. Produced via immunoSEQ multiplex PCR; TCRdb's table is partial and in-frame only. The table has around 160,000 clones, approximately 80% seen once. Sequencing was carried out using PBMCs. Receptors originate from a man aged 45-60 years in good health and CMV-seropositive.

V usage is TRBV5-4 and J usage is TRBJ1-2; D is perhaps TRBD1 (5 bases). Between the trimmed V and J ends, which lost 0 bases and 4 bases, there was a span of 13 bases. The CDR3 extends over 15 amino acids. The germline gives CDR1 SGHNT, CDR2 YYREEE (reference sequence). The CDR3 coding sequence is TGTGCCAGCAGCTTGGCAACAGGCACGGGCTATGGCTACACCTTC. Encoded protein: CASSLATGTGYGYTF.

V usage is TRBV5-1 and J usage is TRBJ1-2; a possible D gene is TRBD1 (6 bases). The CDR3 sequence is 15 residues long. Germline V gene sequence: CDR1 SGHRS, CDR2 YFSETQ. The ends were cut back, 7 bases at V and 7 bases at J, with 23 bases in the middle. The CDR3 bases are TGCGCCAGCCGCCCCAGGACAGATTCAAGTTCTGGCTACACCTTC. Its translation: CASRPRTDSSSGYTF.

This sequence joins TRBV7-3 and TRBJ2-3; 8 nucleotides agree with TRBD2. Germline lookup yields CDR1 SGHTA and CDR2 FQGTGA. This CDR3 spans 16 amino acids. V was pared by 0 bases and J by 1 base, with 3 bases of the junction left unmatched. CDR3 nucleotides: TGTGCCAGCAGCTTAACTCCAGCGGGGGGCACAGATACGCAGTATTTT. Translated, it gives CASSLTPAGGTDTQYF.

The chain recombines TRBV27 with TRBJ2-3, with TRBD1 matching 10 bases. The V segment lost 1 base and the J segment 4 bases; nucleotides outside the gene matches: 5. The CDR3 totals 16 residues. From germline, CDR1 is MNHEY and CDR2 SMNVEV (reference sequence). The CDR3 here is CASSLYSGTGADTQYF. In nucleotides, the CDR3 is TGTGCCAGCAGTTTATACTCCGGGACAGGGGCAGATACGCAGTATTTT.

The chain employs TRBV9 and TRBJ2-7, with 7 bases matching TRBD2. In germline, CDR1 is SGDLS, CDR2 YYNGEE. The CDR3 length is 16 residues. With 4 bases clipped from V and 0 bases from J, the junction kept 10 bases outside the gene matches. CDR3 in DNA: TGTGCCAGCAGCCCGGGGGGAAGCGGGGCCTCCTACGAGCAGTACTTC. This gives the protein CASSPGGSGASYEQYF.

The rearrangement joins TRBV9 to TRBJ2-1; TRBD1 matches 7 bases. The V segment lost 3 bases and the J segment 4 bases; nucleotides outside the gene matches: 10. The CDR3 consists of 16 residues. Germline V lookup: CDR1 SGDLS, CDR2 YYNGEE. CDR3 region: CASSAHGTARYNEQFF. DNA for the CDR3: TGTGCCAGCAGCGCACACGGGACAGCGCGTTACAATGAGCAGTTCTTC.

The chain recombines TRBV14 with TRBJ1-6; 7 nucleotides match TRBD1. There are 14 residues in the CDR3. V gave up 4 bases and J gave up 9 bases; unmatched junction bases: 6. Germline assignment: CDR1 SGHDN and CDR2 FVKESK. CDR3 in DNA: TGTGCCAGCAGCCTGCGACAGGGAACTTCACCCCTCCACTTT. Translating it yields CASSLRQGTSPLHF.

Turning to this clone: Other DNA sequences from this sample encode an identical CDR3 as well. The chain is built from TRBV7-6 and TRBJ1-3, with D possibly being TRBD1 (5 bases). The V end was cut by 1 base, the J end by 0 bases, with 10 bases between. Germline CDR1 SGHVS, CDR2 FNYEAQ. This CDR3 comprises 16 residues. The CDR3 bases are TGTGCCAGCAGCTTAGGACAGATCCTCTCTGGAAACACCATATATTTT. Translated, it gives CASSLGQILSGNTIYF.

This clone was seen just once. J is TRBJ2-2 and V is TRBV6-6; D is possibly TRBD2 (6 bases). V was pared by 6 bases and J by 5 bases, with 16 bases between. The CDR3 consists of 15 residues. Germline CDR1 reads MNHNY; CDR2 reads SVGAGI (reference sequence). The CDR3 reads CASRGAGRSTGELFF. The CDR3 DNA reads as TGTGCCAGCAGGGGAGCAGGGAGGTCGACCGGGGAGCTGTTTTTT.

This clone is a singleton in its sample. This chain links TRBV7-2 with TRBJ2-3; no clear D gene. Germline V CDR1 and CDR2: SGHTA, FQGNSA. Trimming took 5 bases from V and 4 from J, leaving 10 bases between them. This CDR3 contains 13 residues. CDR3 in amino acids: CASSNQIPDTQYF. The DNA of the CDR3 is TGTGCCAGCAGCAATCAGATCCCAGATACGCAGTATTTT.

This chain joins TRBV4-1 and TRBJ1-5; tentatively, D is TRBD1 (5 bases). V lost 0 bases, J lost 6 bases, and 15 bases lay in between. CDR1 and CDR2 (germline): MGHRA, YSYEKL. The CDR3 is 16 amino acids. The CDR3 loop is CASSQDWAGGTQPQHF. The CDR3 nucleotides read TGCGCCAGCAGCCAAGACTGGGCCGGGGGTACTCAGCCCCAGCATTTT.

This chain connects TRBV5-1 to TRBJ2-3, with unresolved D. Trimming left V 2 bases short and J 5 bases short, with 6 bases between. Germline V gene sequence: CDR1 SGHRS, CDR2 YFSETQ. CDR3 size: 12 residues. CDR3 loop: CASSFTGDTQYF. For the CDR3, the DNA is TGCGCCAGCAGCTTTACGGGAGATACGCAGTATTTT.

This chain connects TRBV28 to TRBJ1-5, with D tentatively TRBD1 (5 bases). The CDR3 has 15 residues. CDR1 MDHEN and CDR2 SYDVKM come from the germline V gene. V was trimmed by 6 bases and J by 0 bases, leaving 12 bases between them. CDR3 region: CASRGGGISNQPQHF. CDR3 in DNA: TGTGCCAGCAGGGGGGGAGGGATTAGCAATCAGCCCCAGCATTTT.

This sequence joins TRBV5-1 and TRBJ1-1, with D possibly TRBD1 on 5 matching bases. This CDR3 is built from 17 residues. Trimming cost V 1 base and J 5 bases, with 21 bases left between them. Germline V gene lookup returns CDR1 SGHRS and CDR2 YFSETQ. The CDR3 loop is CASSLTGTQGGRTEAFF. For the CDR3, the DNA is TGCGCCAGCAGCTTGACCGGGACTCAGGGCGGTCGTACTGAAGCTTTCTTT. Variable domain in full (rest from reference TRBV5-1 and TRBJ1-1): KAGVTQTPRYLIKTRGQQVTLSCSPISGHRSVSWYQQTPGQGLQFLFEYFSETQRNKGNFPGRFSGRQFSNSRSEMNVSTLELGDSALYLCASSLTGTQGGRTEAFFGQGTRLTVV.

Worth noting for this clone: The same CDR3 also results from other DNA sequences found in this sample. The V and J genes are TRBV7-3 and TRBJ2-1, with 8 positions matching TRBD2. This CDR3 spans 16 amino acids. Germline lookup yields CDR1 SGHTA and CDR2 FQGTGA. V trimming: 2 bases; J trimming: 10 bases; junction bases outside the gene matches: 13. The CDR3 nucleotides read TGTGCCAGCAGCTTAGGAACTAGCGGTGGGGCGGGCGAGCAGTTCTTC. Amino acids: CASSLGTSGGAGEQFF.

In its sample, this clone was seen a few times. The CDR3 loop is CASSRRRDTQYF. For the CDR3, the DNA is TGTGCCAGCAGCCGACGGAGAGATACGCAGTATTTT. The J gene is TRBJ2-3, the V gene TRBV7-2; D unclear. The CDR3 sequence is 12 residues long. Germline assignment: CDR1 SGHTA and CDR2 FQGNSA. The germline V and J ends were trimmed by 5 bases and 5 bases, with 8 bases remaining between them. The whole variable domain, filled in from reference TRBV7-2 and TRBJ2-3, reads GAGVSQSPSNKVTEKGKDVELRCDPISGHTALYWYRQSLGQGLEFLIYFQGNSAPDKSGLPSDRFSAERTGGSVSTLTIQRTQQEDSAVYLCASSRRRDTQYFGPGTRLTVL.

The chain joins TRBV4-3 to TRBJ1-4; 9 nucleotides agree with TRBD1. Germline-derived CDR1 and CDR2 are LGHNA and YSLEER. The CDR3 covers 15 residues. Losses at the gene ends were 0 bases for V and 8 bases for J; bases not matched to a gene: 4. CDR3 sequence: CASSQDRDRDEKLFF. In nucleotides, the CDR3 is TGCGCCAGCAGCCAAGATCGGGACAGGGACGAAAAACTGTTTTTT.

The chain uses TRBV27 and TRBJ1-2; TRBD1 aligns across 7 bases. Trimming removed 6 bases from V and 2 bases from J; junction bases left unmatched: 18. CDR3 length equals 18 residues. Germline V gene lookup returns CDR1 MNHEY and CDR2 SMNVEV (reference sequence). The CDR3 bases are TGTGCCAGCAGATCACTGACAGGGATCGAACCCGTAAACTATGGCTACACCTTC. Translating gives CASRSLTGIEPVNYGYTF.

The chain has TRBV19 and TRBJ1-5, with TRBD1 identical over 10 bases. The CDR3 covers 15 residues. V shed 4 bases and J 7 bases; nucleotides not matched to a gene: 7. Germline V gene sequence: CDR1 LNHDA, CDR2 SQIVND (reference sequence). CDR3 DNA: TGTGCCAGTAGTACAACGACAGGGGGCGGGCAGCCCCAGCATTTT. Translated: CASSTTTGGGQPQHF.

The rearrangement joins TRBV5-5 to TRBJ2-7; 7 bases match TRBD1. CDR1 is SGHKS, CDR2 YYEKEE, per germline (reference sequence). CDR3 size: 14 residues. The V segment lost 2 bases and the J segment 4 bases; nucleotides outside the gene matches: 6. The CDR3 nucleotides are TGTGCCAGCAGCTTACCGGGACAGCCTTACGAGCAGTACTTC. Translation: CASSLPGQPYEQYF.

The chain is built from TRBV30 and TRBJ2-7, with 10 bases fitting TRBD1. Germline-derived CDR1 and CDR2 are GTSNPN and SVGIG (reference sequence). The CDR3 is 15 amino acids. Unmatched junction bases numbered 6, after V lost 0 bases and J lost 4 bases. CDR3 residues: CAWSVSGTGVYEQYF. CDR3 nucleotides: TGTGCCTGGAGTGTTAGTGGGACAGGGGTATACGAGCAGTACTTC.

This clone was seen only a few times. This chain uses TRBV12-5 with TRBJ1-2; 7 bases match TRBD1. Per the germline V gene, CDR1 is LGHNT and CDR2 is FRNRAP. The V segment lost 5 bases and the J segment 4 bases; nucleotides outside the gene matches: 10. The CDR3 is made up of 15 amino acids. Here the CDR3 reads CASGPGQVGLYGYTF. CDR3 DNA: TGTGCTAGTGGTCCTGGACAGGTTGGACTCTATGGCTACACCTTC.

The chain couples TRBV15 to TRBJ1-1, with 10 bases aligning to TRBD1. Germline loops: CDR1 LNHNV, CDR2 YYDKDF (reference sequence). The CDR3 is 15 amino acids. Trimming cost V 4 bases and J 1 base; bases outside gene matches: 3. CDR3 residues: CATSKRQGANTEAFF. In DNA form, the CDR3 reads TGTGCCACCAGCAAACGACAGGGGGCGAACACTGAAGCTTTCTTT.

This clone was seen a handful of times. The V gene is TRBV9, the J gene TRBJ1-5; 7 bases fit TRBD1. The V and J ends lost 3 bases and 6 bases, in that order; junction bases with no gene match: 6. Germline V gene lookup returns CDR1 SGDLS and CDR2 YYNGEE. This CDR3 is built from 14 residues. The CDR3: CASSDSGGGQPQHF. CDR3 coding DNA: TGTGCCAGCAGCGATTCAGGGGGAGGTCAGCCCCAGCATTTT.

J is TRBJ1-1 and V is TRBV29-1, with 8 bases identical to TRBD1. The CDR3 sequence is 16 residues long. V dropped 7 bases and J dropped 0; count of bases not matched to a gene: 13. Germline loops: CDR1 SQVTM, CDR2 ANQGSEA. CDR3 residues: CSARQGRRGMNTEAFF. CDR3 sequence (DNA): TGCAGCGCACGACAGGGGCGGCGGGGTATGAACACTGAAGCTTTCTTT.

J is TRBJ2-5 and V is TRBV7-2, with 12 nucleotides matching TRBD2. The DNA matches TRBJ2-7 better at its end, which makes the J call doubtful. The CDR3 spans 17 residues. The germline gives CDR1 SGHTA, CDR2 FQGNSA. In nucleotides, the CDR3 is TGTGCCAGCAGCTTAGCTAGGCTAGCGGGGGGGAGGGACGAGCAGTACTTC. Translated: CASSLARLAGGRDEQYF.

The genes are TRBV5-1 and TRBJ2-1, with a possible D match to TRBD2 (5 bases). V gave up 4 bases and J gave up 0 bases, with 17 bases separating them. CDR1 and CDR2 from the germline V gene are SGHRS and YFSETQ. The CDR3 has 17 residues. In DNA form, the CDR3 reads TGCGCCAGCAGCCCGCGAGTGGACTTGAACTCCTACAATGAGCAGTTCTTC. It yields the protein CASSPRVDLNSYNEQFF.

The chain combines TRBV28 with TRBJ2-7; 7 positions match TRBD1. The J segment lost 1 base and the V segment lost 7 bases, leaving 1 base of the junction unmatched. The CDR3 consists of 12 residues. The germline CDR1 and CDR2 sequences are MDHEN and SYDVKM. The CDR3 nucleotides read TGTGCCAGCATGACAGGGTCCTACGAGCAGTACTTC. Its protein is CASMTGSYEQYF.

This clone was detected a few times. The chain uses TRBV4-3 and TRBJ2-5; 8 nucleotides align to TRBD2. The ends lost 0 bases at V and 4 bases at J; junction bases unmatched: 10. The CDR3 covers 17 residues. From germline, CDR1 is LGHNA and CDR2 YSLEER. The CDR3 DNA reads as TGCGCCAGCAGCCAAGACCGGGGGGGCCGGAGGGGAGAGACCCAGTACTTC. It specifies CASSQDRGGRRGETQYF.

The chain recombines TRBV28 with TRBJ2-1; tentative D call: TRBD1 (6 bases). Germline CDR1 and CDR2: MDHEN and SYDVKM. The CDR3 has 15 residues. V was pared by 6 bases and J by 4 bases, with 16 bases between. The CDR3 sequence is CASSPTDSTYNEQFF. The CDR3 coding sequence is TGTGCCAGCAGCCCTACGGACAGTACTTACAATGAGCAGTTCTTC.

This rearrangement joins TRBV4-3 to TRBJ1-5; D ambiguous. Deletions cut 0 bases from V and 6 bases from J, with 6 bases between. Germline V lookup: CDR1 LGHNA, CDR2 YSLEER. The CDR3 covers 13 residues. The CDR3 DNA sequence: TGCGCCAGCAGCCAAGAAGTCGGTCAGCCCCAGCATTTT. It specifies CASSQEVGQPQHF.